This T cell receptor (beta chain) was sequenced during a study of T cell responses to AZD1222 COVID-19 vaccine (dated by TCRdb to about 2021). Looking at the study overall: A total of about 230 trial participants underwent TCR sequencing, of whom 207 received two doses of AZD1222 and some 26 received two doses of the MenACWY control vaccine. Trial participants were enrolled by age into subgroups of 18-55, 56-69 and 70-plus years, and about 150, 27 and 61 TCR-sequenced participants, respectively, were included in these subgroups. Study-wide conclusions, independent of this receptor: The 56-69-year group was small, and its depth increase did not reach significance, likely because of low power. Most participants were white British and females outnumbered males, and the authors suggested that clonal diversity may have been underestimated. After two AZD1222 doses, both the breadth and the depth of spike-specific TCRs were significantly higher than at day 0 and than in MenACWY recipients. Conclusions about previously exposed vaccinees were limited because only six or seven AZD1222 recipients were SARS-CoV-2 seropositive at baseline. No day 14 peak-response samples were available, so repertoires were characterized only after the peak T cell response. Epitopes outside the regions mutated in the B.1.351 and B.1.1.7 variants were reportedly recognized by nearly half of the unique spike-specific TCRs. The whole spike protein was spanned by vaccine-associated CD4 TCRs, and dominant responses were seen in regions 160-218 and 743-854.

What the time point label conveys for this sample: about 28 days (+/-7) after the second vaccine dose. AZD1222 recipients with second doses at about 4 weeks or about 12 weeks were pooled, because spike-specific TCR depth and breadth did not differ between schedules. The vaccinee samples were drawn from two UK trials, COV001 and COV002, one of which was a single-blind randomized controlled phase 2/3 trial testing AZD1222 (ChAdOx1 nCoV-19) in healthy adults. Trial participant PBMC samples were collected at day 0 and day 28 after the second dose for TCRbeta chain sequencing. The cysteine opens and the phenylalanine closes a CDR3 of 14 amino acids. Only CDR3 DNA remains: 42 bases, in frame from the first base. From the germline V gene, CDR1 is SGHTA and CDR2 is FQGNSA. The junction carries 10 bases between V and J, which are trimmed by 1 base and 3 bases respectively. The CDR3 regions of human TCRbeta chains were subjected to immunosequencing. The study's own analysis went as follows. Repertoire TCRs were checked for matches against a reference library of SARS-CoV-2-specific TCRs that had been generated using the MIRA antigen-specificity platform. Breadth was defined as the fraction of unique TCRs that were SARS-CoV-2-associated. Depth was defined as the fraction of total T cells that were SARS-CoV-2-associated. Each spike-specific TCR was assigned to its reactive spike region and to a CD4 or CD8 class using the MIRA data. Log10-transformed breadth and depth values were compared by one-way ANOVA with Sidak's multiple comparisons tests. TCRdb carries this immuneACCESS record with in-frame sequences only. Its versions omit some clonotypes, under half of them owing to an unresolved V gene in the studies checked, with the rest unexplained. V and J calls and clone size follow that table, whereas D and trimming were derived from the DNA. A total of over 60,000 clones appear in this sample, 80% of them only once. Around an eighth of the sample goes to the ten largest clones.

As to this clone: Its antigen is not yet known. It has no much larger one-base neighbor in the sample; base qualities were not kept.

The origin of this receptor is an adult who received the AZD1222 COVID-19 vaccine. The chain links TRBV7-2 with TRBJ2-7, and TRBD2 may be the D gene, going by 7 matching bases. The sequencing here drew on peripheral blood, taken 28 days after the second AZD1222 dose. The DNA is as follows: TGTGCCAGCAGCTTAGGCGGGGGCTACTACGAGCAGTACTTC. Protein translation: CASSLGGGYYEQYF.